This T cell receptor (beta chain) was captured by sequencing in a study of T cells in Graves' hyperthyroidism and ophthalmopathy. With 1 base removed from V and 0 bases from J, the gap between germline ends came to 7 bases. The germline gives CDR1 SNHLY, CDR2 FYNNEI. The CDR3 totals 14 residues. What was amplified from RNA transcripts were TCR beta CDR3 regions. The HTBI primer set served for first-round RT-PCR of the TCR CDR3. TCRdb redid the calling of the multiplex PCR reads with MiXCR, one entry per CDR3 protein. The table shows about 200,000 distinct CDR3 sequences, with about a sixth occurring only once. There are a few counts of this clonotype.

This chain joins TRBV2 and TRBJ2-7; D remains unclear. Sequences were obtained from blood. The clonotype was recovered from a woman in her 50s with Graves' hyperthyroidism. CDR3 sequence: CASSEGAVSYEQYF. CDR3 DNA sequence: TGTGCCAGCAGTGAAGGGGCGGTCTCCTACGAGCAGTACTTC.